A single sample gave rise to the 14 T cell receptor beta chains below, sequenced in a study of blood T cell repertoires in COVID-19. This table comes from immunoSEQ multiplex PCR, and its TCRdb copy is limited to in-frame clones, with some not included. Of some 230,000 clones listed, 70% to 90% are singletons. Sequenced input: peripheral blood. These receptors came from a man in his forties with acute or convalescent COVID-19.

This chain connects TRBV3-1 (or the pseudogene TRBV3-2) to TRBJ1-2; D call uncertain. Germline CDR1 LGHDT, CDR2 YNNKEL (reference sequence). V was clipped by 2 bases and J by 5 bases, with 15 bases between them. This CDR3 is 15 amino acids long. The CDR3 DNA reads as TGTGCCAGCAGCCAACCGCGGGAGGGTAATTATGGCTACACCTTC. This gives the protein CASSQPREGNYGYTF.

The J gene is TRBJ1-3, the V gene TRBV11-2; maybe TRBD1 (6 bases). The CDR3 has 15 amino acids. Between the trimmed V and J ends, which lost 3 bases and 3 bases, there was a span of 12 bases. Germline loops: CDR1 SGHAT, CDR2 FQNNGV. The CDR3 nucleotides are TGTGCCAGCAGCTTCGACAGGCTTGGTGGAAACACCATATATTTT. Translating gives CASSFDRLGGNTIYF.

The chain combines TRBV3-1 (or the pseudogene TRBV3-2) with TRBJ2-7; D ambiguous. The CDR3 contains 11 residues. The germline V gene encodes CDR1 LGHDT and CDR2 YNNKEL (reference sequence). The V end lost 6 bases, the J end lost 0 bases, and 3 bases lay between the germline ends. The CDR3, as DNA: TGTGCCAGCAGTAACTCCTACGAGCAGTACTTC. It yields the protein CASSNSYEQYF.

The V call is TRBV5-1, the J call TRBJ2-3, with 9 bases matching TRBD2. This CDR3 comprises 13 residues. The V gene's germline CDR1 is SGHRS and CDR2 YFSETQ. J was trimmed by 3 bases and V by 4 bases; bases with no gene match: 0. CDR3 in amino acids: CASSTSGTDTQYF. CDR3 DNA sequence: TGCGCCAGCAGCACTAGCGGGACAGATACGCAGTATTTT.

The rearrangement links TRBV9 to TRBJ2-3; D remains unclear. Germline CDR1 reads SGDLS; CDR2 reads YYNGEE. The ends were cut back, 0 bases at V and 5 bases at J, with 13 bases in the middle. The CDR3 totals 15 residues. The CDR3 DNA reads TGTGCCAGCAGCGTAGCCGGAGTGGAAGTAGATACGCAGTATTTT. The encoded protein is CASSVAGVEVDTQYF.

The chain is built from TRBV18 and TRBJ1-1; 12 nucleotides align to TRBD1. V lost 3 bases, J lost 4 bases, and 12 bases stayed unmatched. The CDR3 loop spans 18 amino acids. The V gene's germline CDR1 is KGHSH and CDR2 LQKENI. CDR3 nucleotides: TGTGCCAGCTCACCCCAAGACCGGGACAGGGGGCTGGGCACTGAAGCTTTCTTT. Translation: CASSPQDRDRGLGTEAFF.

The V and J genes are TRBV28 and TRBJ2-5, with 7 bases fitting TRBD1. There are 15 residues in the CDR3. Germline values: CDR1 MDHEN, CDR2 SYDVKM. Trimming at V came to 3 bases and at J to 3 bases, leaving 7 bases not matched to a gene. CDR3 region: CASSFTGAEKETQYF. The CDR3 DNA is TGTGCCAGCAGTTTTACAGGGGCGGAGAAAGAGACCCAGTACTTC.

The CDR3 here is CASSDRLRGTHEQYF. In DNA form, the CDR3 reads TGCGCCAGCAGCGACCGACTCAGGGGGACACACGAGCAGTACTTC. The rearrangement joins TRBV5-1 to TRBJ2-7, with 7 bases lining up with TRBD1. The V gene's germline CDR1 is SGHRS and CDR2 YFSETQ. The CDR3 has 15 amino acids. J gave up 5 bases and V 4 bases, and 12 bases lay outside the gene matches.

This sequence joins TRBV29-1 and TRBJ1-3, with a tentative D call TRBD1 (5 bases). The CDR3 extends over 15 amino acids. Looked up from germline, CDR1 is SQVTM and CDR2 is ANQGSEA. V was cut by 6 bases and J by 0 bases, with 15 bases left in between. The CDR3 DNA sequence: TGCAGCGTCCCAGAAGGGACTAACTCTGGAAACACCATATATTTT. Translation: CSVPEGTNSGNTIYF.

This clone has just one count. The rearrangement joins TRBV28 to TRBJ2-7; 8 bases are a match to TRBD1. The CDR3 contains 17 residues. Losses at the gene ends were 3 bases for V and 3 bases for J; bases not matched to a gene: 13. Germline V lookup: CDR1 MDHEN, CDR2 SYDVKM. The chain's CDR3 is CASSLSGQAELRYEQYF. For the CDR3, the DNA is TGTGCCAGCAGTTTGTCGGGACAGGCCGAGCTTCGCTACGAGCAGTACTTC.

The chain couples TRBV6-1 to TRBJ1-2; TRBD1 matches at 8 bases. From germline, CDR1 is MNHNS and CDR2 SASEGT. This CDR3 contains 13 residues. With V trimmed by 3 bases and J by 3 bases, 0 bases remained unmatched. The CDR3 reads CASSETGDYGYTF. In DNA form, the CDR3 reads TGTGCCAGCAGTGAGACAGGGGACTATGGCTACACCTTC.

This clone was seen just once. The J gene is TRBJ1-1, the V gene TRBV7-9; TRBD1 might be the D (5 bases). This CDR3 has 15 residues. Germline V CDR1 and CDR2: SEHNR, FQNEAQ (reference sequence). Trimming left V 4 bases short and J 2 bases short, with 14 bases between. CDR3 amino acids: CASSSYETANTEAFF. The CDR3 DNA sequence: TGTGCCAGCAGCTCCTACGAGACAGCAAACACTGAAGCTTTCTTT.

This chain links TRBV6-5 with TRBJ1-4; D is perhaps TRBD1 (5 bases). CDR1 MNHEY and CDR2 SVGAGI come from the germline V gene. CDR3 size: 13 residues. V lost 6 bases to trimming and J lost 7 bases, with 12 bases between them. CDR3 sequence reads: CASRVQGSEKLFF. The CDR3 DNA is TGTGCCAGCAGGGTCCAGGGAAGTGAAAAACTGTTTTTT.

Regarding this clone: The same CDR3 can be traced to other DNA sequences in this sample. This chain connects TRBV9 to TRBJ1-2; the D gene is possibly TRBD1 (5 bases). The V gene lost 0 bases and the J gene lost 4 bases, with 7 bases spanning the gap. CDR3 length equals 13 residues. Germline V gene data show CDR1 as SGDLS and CDR2 as YYNGEE. The CDR3 coding sequence is TGTGCCAGCAGCGTAGGAAGGGGCTATGGCTACACCTTC. Translation gives CASSVGRGYGYTF.